Listed below are T cell receptor beta chains from one sample, sequenced in a study of blood T cell repertoires in COVID-19. Profiled with immunoSEQ multiplex PCR; TCRdb holds only in-frame clones, not every one. The table records hundreds of thousands of clones, 84% of them present only once. The specimen sequenced was PBMCs or T cells enriched from blood (not recorded which). These receptors were collected from a woman aged 40 to 50 who had recovered from COVID-19. Both conserved end residues are part of each CDR3. A D gene is named only where the DNA matches it firmly. Size is omitted from some rows. Given values are once, few, many or a class for expanded clones.

.,TRBV5-6,.,TRBJ2-1,TGTGCCAGCAGTCCAGGGATTTACAATGAGCAGTTCTTC,CASSPGIYNEQFF
.,TRBV5-5,.,TRBJ1-2,TGTGCCAGCAGCTTGTCCAGGGCCTATGGCTACACCTTC,CASSLSRAYGYTF
.,TRBV27,TRBD2,TRBJ2-7,TGTGCCAGCGGACCCGGGACTAGCGGCTACGAGCAGTACTTC,CASGPGTSGYEQYF
.,TRBV9,.,TRBJ2-7,TGTGCCAGCAGCGCCCGGGCTGCGGCGGGGGAGCAGTACTTC,CASSARAAAGEQYF
.,TRBV27,.,TRBJ2-6,TGTGCCAGCGGAGGAGTGTTAAGGGCGGGGGCCAACGTCCTGACTTTC,CASGGVLRAGANVLTF
.,TRBV30,TRBD1,TRBJ2-5,TGTGCCTGGAGGCGCTCCGGGACAGGGGACCGTACCCAGTACTTC,CAWRRSGTGDRTQYF
.,TRBV7-2,.,TRBJ1-2,TGTGCCAGCAGCCCGAGACAGACCACCTATGGCTACACCTTC,CASSPRQTTYGYTF
.,TRBV10-3,TRBD1,TRBJ1-1,TGTGCCATCGGGGGACAGGCGAACACTGAAGCTTTCTTT,CAIGGQANTEAFF
.,TRBV7-2,TRBD2,TRBJ2-7,TGTGCCAGCAGCTTATGGGGACTAGACTTCTCCGAGCAGTACTTC,CASSLWGLDFSEQYF
once,TRBV28,.,TRBJ2-5,TGTGCCAGCAGCACTATAGTGTGGCCGACCCTGGGGACCCAGTACTTC,CASSTIVWPTLGTQYF
few,TRBV7-2,.,TRBJ2-3,TGTGCCAGCAGCTTAGGAGGCCAGGGCGTAGCAGATACGCAGTATTTT,CASSLGGQGVADTQYF